This T cell receptor beta chain is drawn from a study of T-cell memory formation after mild COVID-19. Study outcomes and limitations: The study found balanced CD4/CD8 in clones contracting day 15 to 85 and a CD4+ lean in later expanders. Pre-infection memory harbored some responding clones, suggesting cross-reactive memory joined. Researchers could not confirm that second-wave clones peaking on day 37 targeted SARS-CoV-2. Shrinking CD4+ clones were chiefly CM and EM; CD8+ ones were chiefly EMRA.

The CDR3 has 17 residues. Germline CDR1 reads SNHLY; CDR2 reads FYNNEI. Trimming removed 4 bases from V and 1 base from J, with 19 bases in between. Points on this clonotype: Its antigen remains unknown.

In TCRdb, the 5' RACE reads were re-called with MiXCR into one record per CDR3 protein. The table has some 120,000 distinct CDR3 sequences, about a sixth seen once. The chain links TRBV2 to TRBJ1-2; TRBD1 is a possible D gene (5 bases). This receptor was identified in an adult woman who had mild COVID-19 (a few samples of this study predate the infection). Cell type and time point are not known. Sample: PBMCs or a T cell subset sorted from them (not recorded which). The CDR3, as DNA: TGTGCCAGCAGTGGACGAGGGACCGAACCCGGTAACTATGGCTACACCTTC. Translating gives CASSGRGTEPGNYGYTF.